Listed below are T cell receptor beta chains from one sample, sequenced in a study of cytomegalovirus exposure and HLA in healthy donors. Repertoires were generated with immunoSEQ multiplex PCR, while TCRdb's copy carries only in-frame clones and drops some. The repertoire holds 150,000 to 200,000 clones, with roughly 77% as singletons. Sequenced material: PBMCs. All receptors come from a man aged 25 to 45 in good health and CMV-seropositive. CDR3s include the opening cysteine and the closing phenylalanine or tryptophan. D genes are given only for firm matches. The size field is filled for only some rows; it gives once, few, many or a size class.

D	V	size	J	DNA	CDR3
.	TRBV29-1	few	TRBJ2-7	TGCAGCCACATGGCGGGACGCTACGAGCAGTACTTC	CSHMAGRYEQYF
TRBD2	TRBV5-1	few	TRBJ2-2	TGCGCCAGCAGCTTGGCGGGGACTAGCGGGGGCCTCAACACCGGGGAGCTGTTTTTT	CASSLAGTSGGLNTGELFF
.	TRBV4-1	.	TRBJ2-1	TGCGCCAGCAGCCTTTTCCTTAGTGGTGAGCAGTTCTTC	CASSLFLSGEQFF
TRBD1	TRBV28	.	TRBJ1-5	TGTGCCACCTCCGACGGGTCAGGGGGACGTCAGCCCCAGCATTTT	CATSDGSGGRQPQHF
TRBD2	TRBV2	.	TRBJ2-1	TGTGCCAGCAGTGGGACGTCTGGGGAGGGCAATGAGCAGTTCTTC	CASSGTSGEGNEQFF
TRBD2	TRBV7-2	.	TRBJ2-7	TGTGCCAGCAGCTTACTAGCGGGGGAGAGCGGCGAGCAGTACTTC	CASSLLAGESGEQYF
TRBD2	TRBV7-9	.	TRBJ2-5	TGTGCCAGCAGGCCCGGTAGCGGGGGGCCGGGGGAGACCCAGTACTTC	CASRPGSGGPGETQYF
TRBD1	TRBV29-1	.	TRBJ2-3	TGCAGCGGCAGACAGGGCCCAGATACGCAGTATTTT	CSGRQGPDTQYF
.	TRBV6-1	.	TRBJ2-7	TGTGCCAGCAGAGTCGGGATGGGCAGGGGCGAGCAGTACTTC	CASRVGMGRGEQYF
.	TRBV4-1	once	TRBJ2-7	TGCGCCAGCAGCCCCTTGGAGCGGAGCCCCTCCTACGAGCAGTACTTC	CASSPLERSPSYEQYF
TRBD1	TRBV28	.	TRBJ1-1	TGTGCCAGCAGTCCCGGACAGGGCTACACTGAAGCTTTCTTT	CASSPGQGYTEAFF
.	TRBV7-9	.	TRBJ1-6	TGTGCCAGCAGCTTAGAACAGGGCGGGAATTCACCCCTCCACTTT	CASSLEQGGNSPLHF
.	TRBV6-5	.	TRBJ2-7	TGTGCCAGCAGTTACTCGGGACTCGGGGTCTACGAGCAGTACTTC	CASSYSGLGVYEQYF
.	TRBV6-1	.	TRBJ1-3	TGTGCCAGCAGTGAAGCCGCGCGGGCTGGAAACACCATATATTTT	CASSEAARAGNTIYF
TRBD1	TRBV7-6	few	TRBJ1-6	TGTGCCAGCAGCCGAGAACAGGGGGTTAACAATTCACCCCTCCACTTT	CASSREQGVNNSPLHF
.	TRBV2	once	TRBJ2-7	TGTGCCAGCAGTTTGGCGGGGCTGGAGGGGTTCTACGAGCAGTACTTC	CASSLAGLEGFYEQYF
.	TRBV25-1	.	TRBJ1-4	TGTGCCAGCAGTGTCAATTCACTCGAACGTGCAACTAATGAAAAACTGTTTTTT	CASSVNSLERATNEKLFF
.	TRBV13	.	TRBJ2-7	TGTGCCAGCAGCTTGGGGCAGGGAGGCTACGAGCAGTACTTC	CASSLGQGGYEQYF
.	TRBV5-1	.	TRBJ1-4	TGCGCCAGCAGCTTGACCTCGGGGGGACAAGGTGAAAAACTGTTTTTT	CASSLTSGGQGEKLFF
.	TRBV7-9	few	TRBJ2-7	TGTGCCAGCAGCCCAGGACAACTCTACGAGCAGTACTTC	CASSPGQLYEQYF
TRBD2	TRBV28	.	TRBJ2-7	TGTGCCAGCAGTTGGATGGGACTAGGGGTGTACGAGCAGTACTTC	CASSWMGLGVYEQYF
.	TRBV5-1	.	TRBJ2-2	TGCGCCAGCAGCTTAACCGGGGAGGGGGAGCTGTTTTTT	CASSLTGEGELFF
.	TRBV29-1	few	TRBJ2-5	TGCAGCGTTGATGGGCTAAAAGAGACCCAGTACTTC	CSVDGLKETQYF
.	TRBV7-9	.	TRBJ2-2	TGTGCCAGCAGCTTAAACGAACTGAACACCGGGGAGCTGTTTTTT	CASSLNELNTGELFF
.	TRBV4-1	once	TRBJ2-7	TGCGCCAGCAGCCAAGGTGGGGAGAGCTCCTACGAGCAGTACTTC	CASSQGGESSYEQYF
TRBD1	TRBV25-1	few	TRBJ2-5	TGTGCCAGCAGTGGCCGGGACAGGATGGAAGAGACCCAGTACTTC	CASSGRDRMEETQYF
TRBD1	TRBV5-6	.	TRBJ2-2	TGTGCCAGCAGCTTGGTTGACAGGGGCCCGAACACCGGGGAGCTGTTTTTT	CASSLVDRGPNTGELFF
.	TRBV29-1	few	TRBJ1-4	TGCAGCGTGCCCAGACAGACAACATCAACTAATGAAAAACTGTTTTTT	CSVPRQTTSTNEKLFF
TRBD1	TRBV4-1	once	TRBJ1-6	TGCGCCAGCAGCCCCGAACAGGGGCTCTATAATTCACCCCTCCACTTT	CASSPEQGLYNSPLHF
.	TRBV5-1	.	TRBJ1-4	TGCGCCAGCAGCTCCCGGGACACCGGGGAAAAACTGTTTTTT	CASSSRDTGEKLFF
.	TRBV28	few	TRBJ1-2	TGTGCCAGCAGTTTATCAGACTATGGCTACACCTTC	CASSLSDYGYTF
TRBD1	TRBV27	.	TRBJ1-6	TGTGCCAGCAGTTTATTCGAGGACAGGGATCGTTCACCCCTCCACTTT	CASSLFEDRDRSPLHF
.	TRBV5-1	.	TRBJ2-2	TGCGCCAGCAGCTCCCTCGCGAACACCGGGGAGCTGTTTTTT	CASSSLANTGELFF
.	TRBV6-5	.	TRBJ1-5	TGTGCCAGCAGTTCAGGGGTCAATCAGCCCCAGCATTTT	CASSSGVNQPQHF
TRBD1	TRBV5-8	.	TRBJ1-2	TGTGCCAGCAGCTTGACAGGGGCTGGTGGCTACACCTTC	CASSLTGAGGYTF
.	TRBV2	.	TRBJ2-7	TGTGCCAGCTCACCGCGGTGGGTGGACGAGCAGTACTTC	CASSPRWVDEQYF
.	TRBV4-1	once	TRBJ1-1	TGCGCCAGCAGCCAAGGCGCAGGATTTAACACTGAAGCTTTCTTT	CASSQGAGFNTEAFF
.	TRBV6-1	.	TRBJ1-6	TGTGCCAGCAGTGAAAGGACAGAAATCTATAATTCACCCCTCCACTTT	CASSERTEIYNSPLHF
TRBD1	TRBV19	.	TRBJ2-7	TGTGCCAGTAGTATGGGTGACAGGGGGTTCGAGCAGTACTTC	CASSMGDRGFEQYF
.	TRBV15	.	TRBJ2-7	TGTGCCACCAGCAGAGATTTCGGTAGATACGAGCAGTACTTC	CATSRDFGRYEQYF
TRBD1	TRBV10-2	.	TRBJ1-2	TGCGCCAGCAGTGACCCGGTCGGGCAGGGGGAGGATGGCTACACCTTC	CASSDPVGQGEDGYTF
TRBD2	TRBV5-1	.	TRBJ2-3	TGCGCCAGCAGCTTGGTGACTAGCGGGGGCACAGATACGCAGTATTTT	CASSLVTSGGTDTQYF
TRBD1	TRBV5-1	.	TRBJ1-4	TGCGCCAGCAACCCGCTAGGGGACAGCCTTGAAAAACTGTTTTTT	CASNPLGDSLEKLFF
.	TRBV5-6	once	TRBJ2-3	TGTGCCAGCAGCCCCGTTACAGTTAGCACAGATACGCAGTATTTT	CASSPVTVSTDTQYF
TRBD1	TRBV7-2	.	TRBJ2-7	TGTGCCAGCAGCCTGGGGACAGGGGGTCTCTACGAGCAGTACTTC	CASSLGTGGLYEQYF
TRBD1	TRBV18	.	TRBJ1-2	TGTGCCAGCTCACCCGACCGGGACAGGGTCGGTGGCTACACCTTC	CASSPDRDRVGGYTF
.	TRBV4-1	.	TRBJ2-7	TGCGCCAGCAGCCAAGATGAAGCGGTTGCAGGCGACGAGCAGTACTTC	CASSQDEAVAGDEQYF
.	TRBV19	.	TRBJ1-5	TGTGCCAGTAGTAGGGGGGGTTGGACAGCCGATCAGCCCCAGCATTTT	CASSRGGWTADQPQHF
TRBD1	TRBV28	.	TRBJ2-7	TGTGCCAGCAGTACCCGGGACAGGGGGTTTTCCTACGAGCAGTACTTC	CASSTRDRGFSYEQYF
.	TRBV28	.	TRBJ1-1	TGTGCCAGCATCCTATTTATATCACAGGTGAACACTGAAGCTTTCTTT	CASILFISQVNTEAFF
.	TRBV7-2	.	TRBJ2-7	TGTGCCAGCAGCTCCCGGGACACCTACGAGCAGTACTTC	CASSSRDTYEQYF
.	TRBV6-1	.	TRBJ2-7	TGTGCCAGCAGTGATTATGACAGCTACGAGCAGTACTTC	CASSDYDSYEQYF